This TCR beta chain was captured in a study of regulatory T cells in long-lasting Graves disease. Time point described: persistent/refractory GD, antithyroid drugs over 5 years with positive TRAb. PBMCs provided the RNA from which the TCR library was made. Combining iRepertoire HTBI primers with Arm-PCR of CDR3 regions, the authors built TCR beta libraries. TCRdb re-analysed the multiplex PCR reads in MiXCR, keeping a single row per CDR3 protein. The data contain more than 350,000 distinct CDR3 sequences, roughly 23% of them singletons. CDR3 size: 13 residues. Germline values: CDR1 MGHDK, CDR2 SYGVNS. The trim removed 11 bases at V and 5 bases at J, leaving 11 bases unmatched.

The sequence derives from a female donor with Graves disease. V and J are TRBV25-1 and TRBJ2-5, with 7 positions matching TRBD2. The sample in question was peripheral blood mononuclear cells (PBMCs), obtained when the disease was refractory, from a patient treated with antithyroid drugs. The CDR3 DNA follows: TGTGCCCACTCTAGCGGACCGGGGGAGACCCAGTACTTC. This encodes CAHSSGPGETQYF.